The present entry profiles one T cell receptor beta chain with its context. The target of this receptor is not known. Per-base qualities were not stored, and no clone one base away is much larger. Collaborating institutions collected whole blood in K2EDTA tubes following their own protocols. Collaborator samples were shipped for TCRbeta analysis as frozen whole blood, isolated PBMCs, or DNA extracted from either sample type. These data belong to a study of blood T cell repertoires in COVID-19 (dated by TCRdb to the early 2020s). In terms of the full investigation: Samples from collaborators originated in the United States, Italy and Spain and spanned both the acute and convalescent phases of COVID-19. The material from the prospective study consisted of cDNA or gDNA derived from T cells, B-cell-depleted T cells, or PBMCs. Deeply sampled blood TCRbeta repertoires from subjects exposed to, actively infected with, or recovered from COVID-19 were included in the dataset. The repertoires were released in a freely available public database meant as a resource for research on the immune response to SARS-CoV-2. Samples came from the ongoing ImmuneRACE study (first 160 participants) plus 1,254 subjects from 6 global collaborators. A de-identified subject ID, COVID-19 status, age in years and sex were almost always included in the sample metadata. Where available, HLA class I and class II types were obtained from metadata supplied by the sample provider rather than from assay-based typing.

CDR1 and CDR2 are read off the germline V gene (reference sequence) as SEHNR and FQNEAQ. The trim is 5 bases for V and 4 bases for J, with a gap of 12 bases between the germline ends. The CDR3 has 14 amino acids, counting the end cysteine and phenylalanine. The kept DNA is CDR3 alone, 42 bases in frame from the first base. Overall study results and their limits: The amount of clinical and demographic metadata varied by source and participant and was provided uncurated.

TCRbeta CDR3 regions were amplified from genomic DNA using the immunoSEQ Assay, a bias-controlled multiplex PCR. The study's processing was this. Nucleated cell counts per sample were estimated from amplification of reference gene primers within the assay. Sequence reads were collapsed and filtered to measure the absolute abundance of every unique TCRbeta CDR3 rearrangement. For each sample, productive Simpson clonality was calculated by taking the square root of Simpson's diversity index across productive rearrangements. TCRdb carries this immuneACCESS record with in-frame sequences only. Its versions omit some clonotypes, under half of them owing to an unresolved V gene in the studies checked, with the rest unexplained. The V and J calls and clone size are taken from that table; D and trimming were inferred from the DNA. The sample records nearly 40,000 clones, roughly 86% of which are singletons. Of the sample, around a fifth falls within the top ten clones.

Source material: peripheral blood. The sequence was collected from a man in his fifties or sixties in a cohort sampled during active COVID-19. The chain is made from TRBV7-9 and TRBJ1-5, with the identity of the D gene unclear. CDR3 reads: CASSPPGENQPQHF. Here is the DNA: TGTGCCAGCAGCCCCCCCGGGGAAAATCAGCCCCAGCATTTT.